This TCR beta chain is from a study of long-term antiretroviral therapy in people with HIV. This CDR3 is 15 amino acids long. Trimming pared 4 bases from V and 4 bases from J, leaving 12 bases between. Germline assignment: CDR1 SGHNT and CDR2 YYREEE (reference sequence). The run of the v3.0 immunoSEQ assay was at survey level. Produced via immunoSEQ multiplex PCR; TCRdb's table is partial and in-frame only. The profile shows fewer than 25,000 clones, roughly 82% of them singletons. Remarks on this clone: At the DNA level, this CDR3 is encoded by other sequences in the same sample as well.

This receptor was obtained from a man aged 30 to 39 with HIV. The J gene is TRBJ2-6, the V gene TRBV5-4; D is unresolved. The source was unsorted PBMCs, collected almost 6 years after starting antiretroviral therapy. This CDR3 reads CASSRDYSGANVLTF. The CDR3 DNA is TGTGCCAGCAGCCGTGATTACTCGGGGGCCAACGTCCTGACTTTC.